This T cell receptor beta chain was found in a study of blood T cell repertoires in COVID-19. The wider study: In each case, the material was cDNA or gDNA derived from T cells, B-cell-depleted T cells, or PBMCs.

Per the study methods: Using reference gene primer amplification, nucleated cell counts were estimated. Data came from immunoSEQ multiplex PCR; TCRdb stores just in-frame clones and leaves some out. For V, J and clone size, that table is used; D and trimming come from the DNA. The repertoire includes approximately 170,000 clones, about 74% of them detected once, and less than 3% sits in the top ten. There are many counts of this clone. The source is a woman over 75 with acute or convalescent COVID-19. The sequenced material came from peripheral blood.

Written as DNA, the CDR3 is TGTGCCAGCAGCTTAGTGGGAGGGCGGGCAGATACGCAGTATTTT. As protein: CASSLVGGRADTQYF. The chain is built from TRBV7-2 and TRBJ2-3; 7 positions agree with TRBD2. The CDR3 extends over 15 amino acids. The germline CDR1 and CDR2 sequences are SGHTA and FQGNSA. After removal of 1 base from V and 4 bases from J, the junction contained 5 bases not matched to a gene.